These 10 T cell receptor beta chains originate from one sample sequenced in a study of response to subunit inactivated influenza vaccine (dated 2018 in TCRdb). Library creation used RT-PCR. Sequenced on an Illumina HiSeq 2500. TCRdb trimmed public reads at Q25 via fastp, called clones via MiXCR and kept in-frame beta chains. Entries that share a CDR3 protein sequence are merged under the most common genes and DNA. In this sample the table shows 590,000 or so distinct CDR3 sequences, less than 15% of which occur a single time. The ten biggest clones cover 7.6% of the sample. Sequencing used PBMCs from blood, obtained around 15 days before vaccination. These receptors were collected from a man between 50 and 59 years old who received an inactivated influenza vaccine. Donor details come from another sample of the same person, matched by shared clones.

The table lists this clonotype with a few counts. The chain combines TRBV12-3 or TRBV12-4 with TRBJ2-1, with 10 bases lining up with TRBD2. This CDR3 has 15 residues. J lost 1 base, V lost 9 bases, and 6 bases had no gene match. The CDR3 here is CASNRLAGSYNEQFF. In DNA form, the CDR3 reads TGTGCCAGTAACCGACTAGCGGGTTCCTACAATGAGCAGTTCTTC.

This chain joins TRBV5-6 and TRBJ1-2; no reliable D call. Per germline, CDR1 SGHDT and CDR2 YYEEEE. V was pared by 0 bases and J by 2 bases, with 8 bases between. This CDR3 is built from 14 residues. CDR3 nucleotide sequence: TGTGCCAGCAGCTTGGGGGATGGGAACTATGGCTACACCTTC. Its protein product is CASSLGDGNYGYTF. Looking up the rest from reference TRBV5-6 and TRBJ1-2 gives the full variable domain: DAGVTQSPTHLIKTRGQQVTLRCSPKSGHDTVSWYQQALGQGPQFIFQYYEEEERQRGNFPDRFSGHQFPNYSSELNVNALLLGDSALYLCASSLGDGNYGYTFGSGTRLTVV.

The V call is TRBV28, the J call TRBJ1-3; D not certain. Germline CDR1 and CDR2: MDHEN and SYDVKM. V lost 8 bases to trimming and J lost 2 bases, with 13 bases between them. CDR3 length: 14 residues. In DNA, the CDR3 is TGTGCCAGCCTATCTGACGGAGCTGGAAACACCATATATTTT. Protein: CASLSDGAGNTIYF.

The V gene is TRBV6-2 or TRBV6-3, the J gene TRBJ2-7; the match to TRBD1 covers 7 bases. Germline V gene data show CDR1 as MNHEY and CDR2 as SVGEGT. V dropped 0 bases and J dropped 3; count of bases not matched to a gene: 5. The CDR3 extends over 15 amino acids. Written as DNA, the CDR3 is TGTGCCAGCAGTTACTCCCTAACAGGGGTCTACGAGCAGTACTTC. This codes for CASSYSLTGVYEQYF.

The genes are TRBV25-1 and TRBJ2-7, with a possible D match to TRBD1 (7 bases). With 5 bases removed from V and 4 bases from J, the gap between germline ends came to 15 bases. Germline CDR1 and CDR2: MGHDK and SYGVNS. The CDR3 covers 14 residues. The CDR3 protein is CASSQGGRKYEQYF. For the CDR3, the DNA is TGTGCCAGCAGTCAGGGGGGCAGGAAGTACGAGCAGTACTTC.

The gene calls are TRBV29-1 and TRBJ2-5; 10 bases are shared with TRBD1. This CDR3 comprises 12 residues. The germline CDR1 and CDR2 sequences are SQVTM and ANQGSEA. With 4 bases clipped from V and 4 bases from J, the junction kept 0 bases outside the gene matches. This CDR3 is CSVGDRGETQYF. CDR3 nucleotide sequence: TGCAGCGTTGGGGACAGGGGAGAGACCCAGTACTTC. The full variable domain, rest sourced from reference TRBV29-1 and TRBJ2-5, is SAVISQKPSRDICQRGTSLTIQCQVDSQVTMMFWYRQQPGQSLTLIATANQGSEATYESGFVIDKFPISRPNLTFSTLTVSNMSPEDSSIYLCSVGDRGETQYFGPGTRLLVL.

This sequence joins TRBV3-1 and TRBJ2-5; 7 bases are shared with TRBD1. V shed 1 base and J 5 bases; nucleotides not matched to a gene: 10. Per the germline V gene, CDR1 is LGHDT and CDR2 is YNNKEL (reference sequence). This CDR3 spans 16 amino acids. CDR3 protein: CASSQGWQGGRETQYF. CDR3 DNA sequence: TGTGCCAGCAGCCAAGGTTGGCAAGGGGGCCGGGAGACCCAGTACTTC.

A note on this clonotype: Mismatch with germline at one junction end may stem from a read error. The CDR3 bases are TGTGCCAGCAGCATAGAGCTAATCTACGAGCAGTACTTC. It translates to CASSIELIYEQYF. V usage is TRBV11-2 and J usage is TRBJ2-7, with D uncertain. The CDR3 loop spans 13 amino acids. Germline V CDR1 and CDR2: SGHAT, FQNNGV.

This clonotype was detected only a few times. The V call is TRBV20-1, the J call TRBJ1-1; D possibly corresponds to TRBD1 (6 bases). Germline V gene data show CDR1 as DFQATT and CDR2 as SNEGSKA (reference sequence). The CDR3 is 13 residues long. Trimming cost V 2 bases and J 6 bases, with 13 bases left between them. The CDR3 coding sequence is TGCAGTGCTAGACGGGGGCCAGGAGCTGAAGCTTTCTTT. Translating gives CSARRGPGAEAFF.

In this sample, this clonotype turned up a few times. The rearrangement joins TRBV12-3 or TRBV12-4 to TRBJ2-1; a weak D match, TRBD2 (6 bases). This CDR3 is 12 amino acids long. V was pared by 6 bases and J by 5 bases, with 8 bases between. The CDR3 coding sequence is TGTGCCAGCAGAGGCGGGGACAATGAGCAGTTCTTC. This codes for CASRGGDNEQFF.